This T cell receptor beta chain was identified during a study of shared clonotypes between healthy human individuals. Samples left unsorted employed approximately 83 million PBMCs for genomic DNA. Study-level points and caveats: The donor pool, a small one, limited the genetic and exposure-history diversity represented.

Method: immunoSEQ multiplex PCR; TCRdb's copy keeps in-frame clones and lacks some. The repertoire includes approximately 440,000 clones, over 60% of them detected once, and 12% sits in the top ten. Trimming shortened V by 10 bases and J by 5 bases, and 14 bases separated the two germline ends. From germline, CDR1 is MNHNY and CDR2 SVGAGI (reference sequence). CDR3 length: 13 amino acids. Details on this clone: No antigen is known for it. It differs at one base from a far larger clone, so likely a read error. This sample also contains other DNA sequences that code for the same CDR3.

The clonotype comes from a middle-aged woman in good health. Some clones in this sample may be carry-over from other donors' samples. This rearrangement joins TRBV6-6 to TRBJ2-2; the D gene could be TRBD1 or TRBD2 (5 bases each). Input material: PBMCs. CDR3 sequence (DNA): TGTGCCACCCTATTGGGGGAAACCGGGGAGCTGTTTTTT. This codes for CATLLGETGELFF.